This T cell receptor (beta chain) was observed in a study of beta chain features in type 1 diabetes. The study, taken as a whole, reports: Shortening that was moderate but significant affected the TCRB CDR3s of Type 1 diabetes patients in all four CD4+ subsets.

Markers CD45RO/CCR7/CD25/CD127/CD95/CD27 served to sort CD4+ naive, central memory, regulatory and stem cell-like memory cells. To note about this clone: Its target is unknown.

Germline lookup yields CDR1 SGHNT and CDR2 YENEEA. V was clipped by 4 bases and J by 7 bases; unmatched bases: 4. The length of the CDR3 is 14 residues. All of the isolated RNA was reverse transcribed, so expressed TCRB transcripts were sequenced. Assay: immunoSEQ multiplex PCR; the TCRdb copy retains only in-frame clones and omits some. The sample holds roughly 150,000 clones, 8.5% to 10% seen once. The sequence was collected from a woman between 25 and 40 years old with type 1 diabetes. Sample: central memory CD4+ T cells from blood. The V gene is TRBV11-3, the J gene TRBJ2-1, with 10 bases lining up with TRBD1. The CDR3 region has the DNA TGTGCCAGCAGCTCCAGACAGGGGGCGAATGAGCAGTTCTTC. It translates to CASSSRQGANEQFF.